This TCR beta chain was found in a study of shared clonotypes between healthy human individuals. CD45RO-negative, CCR7-positively selected cells formed the naive CD8 fraction, excluding terminally differentiated effector memory CD45RA+ cells. V was clipped by 2 bases and J by 1 base, with 8 bases between them. This CDR3 is 14 amino acids long. In germline, CDR1 is SGHAT, CDR2 FQNNGV. Assay: immunoSEQ multiplex PCR; the TCRdb copy retains only in-frame clones and omits some. Of approximately 740,000 clones listed, about 91% are singletons. The sequence came from a man between 25 and 39 years old in good health. This chain uses TRBV11-2 with TRBJ1-1; D remains ambiguous. Sequencing was done on a sample of naive CD8+ T cells sorted from blood. CDR3 in DNA: TGTGCCAGCAGCTTAAAGGGCGGGAACACTGAAGCTTTCTTT. Amino acid sequence: CASSLKGGNTEAFF.